Each of the 25 T cell receptor beta chains below was sequenced from the same sample in a study of blood T cell repertoires in COVID-19. TCRdb keeps only in-frame clones here, not all; method: immunoSEQ multiplex PCR. The table records more than 200,000 clones, 65% to 90% of them present only once. Sequenced input: peripheral blood. The receptors stem from a man aged 25-45 years with active or convalescent COVID-19.

This chain uses TRBV2 with TRBJ1-5, with TRBD1 matching 8 bases. V gave up 5 bases and J gave up 3 bases; unmatched junction bases: 6. From germline, CDR1 is SNHLY and CDR2 FYNNEI. CDR3 length: 15 amino acids. The CDR3 protein is CASSHRGGDNQPQHF. DNA of the CDR3: TGTGCCAGCAGTCACAGGGGGGGGGACAATCAGCCCCAGCATTTT.

This clone was counted a few times. The genes are TRBV29-1 and TRBJ2-2, with TRBD1 matching 7 bases. The germline V gene has CDR1 SQVTM and CDR2 ANQGSEA. Trimming removed 7 bases from V and 4 bases from J; junction bases left unmatched: 3. The CDR3 sequence is 12 residues long. The CDR3 sequence: CSGGQLTGELFF. The CDR3, as DNA: TGCAGCGGGGGACAGCTCACCGGGGAGCTGTTTTTT.

The J gene is TRBJ1-2, the V gene TRBV30; D is unclear. Germline V gene lookup returns CDR1 GTSNPN and CDR2 SVGIG (reference sequence). Trimming shortened V by 0 bases and J by 14 bases, and 13 bases separated the two germline ends. This CDR3 region has 11 residues. The CDR3 nucleotides read TGTGCCTGGAGTGTACTCAAAGGGAGTACCTTC. Translated, it gives CAWSVLKGSTF.

The CDR3 loop is CASSNLGQIQETQYF. CDR3 nucleotides: TGTGCCAGCAGTAACCTGGGGCAGATCCAAGAGACCCAGTACTTC. The chain uses TRBV6-6 and TRBJ2-5; D is possibly TRBD1 (5 bases). The CDR3 contains 15 residues. Trimming took 5 bases from V and 1 from J, leaving 14 bases between them. Germline V gene data show CDR1 as MNHNY and CDR2 as SVGAGI (reference sequence).

The J gene is TRBJ2-7, the V gene TRBV5-1, with TRBD2 as a possible D gene (5 bases). Germline V gene data show CDR1 as SGHRS and CDR2 as YFSETQ. The CDR3 contains 14 residues. V lost 2 bases to trimming and J lost 0 bases, with 9 bases between them. The DNA of the CDR3 is TGCGCCAGCAGCTTTTCCGGGAACTCCTACGAGCAGTACTTC. Its translation is CASSFSGNSYEQYF.

The chain combines TRBV4-2 with TRBJ2-2; 12 bases are shared with TRBD2. The CDR3 covers 19 residues. CDR1 is LGHNA, CDR2 YNFKEQ, per germline. V lost 0 bases and J lost 2; bases outside the gene matches: 7. CDR3 protein: CASSQDPRLAGVNTGELFF. The CDR3 DNA follows: TGTGCCAGCAGCCAAGACCCCCGACTAGCGGGGGTAAACACCGGGGAGCTGTTTTTT.

J is TRBJ2-7 and V is TRBV6-5, with TRBD2 identical over 8 bases. The CDR3 totals 15 residues. Germline V gene sequence: CDR1 MNHEY, CDR2 SVGAGI. The V segment lost 6 bases and the J segment 6 bases; nucleotides outside the gene matches: 13. The CDR3 spells CASRAVVGGGLEQYF. In nucleotides, the CDR3 is TGTGCCAGCAGGGCCGTCGTCGGCGGGGGGCTCGAGCAGTACTTC.

The chain is built from TRBV6-6 and TRBJ1-1; no clear D gene. The length of the CDR3 is 13 residues. The germline gives CDR1 MNHNY, CDR2 SVGAGI (reference sequence). V dropped 2 bases and J dropped 4 bases, with 8 bases sitting between them. This CDR3 reads CASSYNGSTEAFF. The CDR3, as DNA: TGTGCCAGCAGTTACAACGGGAGCACTGAAGCTTTCTTT.

V is TRBV5-4 and J is TRBJ2-2, with D tentatively TRBD1 (7 bases). This CDR3 contains 13 residues. Germline CDR1 is SGHNT and CDR2 is YYREEE (reference sequence). V lost 4 bases and J lost 5, with 9 bases in between. Here the CDR3 reads CASSPGGTGELFF. For the CDR3, the DNA is TGTGCCAGCAGCCCAGGGGGGACCGGGGAGCTGTTTTTT.

The chain is built from TRBV19 and TRBJ2-3, with D possibly being TRBD1 (5 bases). The germline V and J ends were trimmed by 9 bases and 1 base, with 17 bases remaining between them. The CDR3 has 15 amino acids. The germline V gene encodes CDR1 LNHDA and CDR2 SQIVND (reference sequence). The CDR3: CASYSQGGGTDTQYF. CDR3 in DNA: TGTGCCAGCTACTCTCAGGGTGGTGGCACAGATACGCAGTATTTT.

The CDR3 bases are TGTGCCAGCACCAGCTCCTATAATTCACCCCTCCACTTT. It is translated as CASTSSYNSPLHF. The J gene is TRBJ1-6, the V gene TRBV12-3 or TRBV12-4; D uncertain. V gave up 7 bases and J gave up 0 bases, with 4 bases separating them. The length of the CDR3 is 13 residues.

The V gene is TRBV9, the J gene TRBJ2-1; TRBD2 might be the D (7 bases). Trimming removed 0 bases from V and 2 bases from J, with 12 bases in between. Germline lookup yields CDR1 SGDLS and CDR2 YYNGEE. This CDR3 is built from 16 residues. CDR3 in amino acids: CASSVVGGAAYNEQFF. The CDR3 DNA follows: TGTGCCAGCAGCGTAGTAGGGGGGGCCGCCTACAATGAGCAGTTCTTC.

CDR3 nucleotides: TGTGCCAGCAGCTCGATTTACCGGGGGGGCCCAGATACGCAGTATTTT. Its translation is CASSSIYRGGPDTQYF. The chain combines TRBV7-2 with TRBJ2-3; 8 bases are shared with TRBD2. This CDR3 is built from 16 residues. From germline, CDR1 is SGHTA and CDR2 FQGNSA. The trim removed 4 bases at V and 4 bases at J, leaving 10 bases unmatched. The whole variable domain, filled in from reference TRBV7-2 and TRBJ2-3, reads GAGVSQSPSNKVTEKGKDVELRCDPISGHTALYWYRQSLGQGLEFLIYFQGNSAPDKSGLPSDRFSAERTGGSVSTLTIQRTQQEDSAVYLCASSSIYRGGPDTQYFGPGTRLTVL.

The chain couples TRBV4-2 to TRBJ2-7; D not resolved. V lost 0 bases to trimming and J lost 2 bases, with 11 bases between them. Germline lookup yields CDR1 LGHNA and CDR2 YNFKEQ. The CDR3 spans 15 residues. This CDR3 is CASSQDLARPYEQYF. CDR3 bases: TGTGCCAGCAGCCAAGATTTGGCCAGGCCCTACGAGCAGTACTTC.

The chain couples TRBV5-1 to TRBJ2-1; a weak D match, TRBD1 (6 bases). This CDR3 has 13 amino acids. V lost 6 bases to trimming and J lost 5 bases, with 12 bases between them. Germline loops: CDR1 SGHRS, CDR2 YFSETQ. This CDR3 is CASNWDTDNEQFF. DNA for the CDR3: TGCGCCAGCAATTGGGACACAGACAATGAGCAGTTCTTC. The full variable domain, in which reference TRBV5-1 and TRBJ2-1 provide the parts outside the CDR3, is KAGVTQTPRYLIKTRGQQVTLSCSPISGHRSVSWYQQTPGQGLQFLFEYFSETQRNKGNFPGRFSGRQFSNSRSEMNVSTLELGDSALYLCASNWDTDNEQFFGPGTRLTVL.

The V gene is TRBV27, the J gene TRBJ2-6; maybe TRBD1 (5 bases). V shed 6 bases and J shed 0 bases, with 18 bases lying between them. CDR3 size: 18 residues. Germline CDR1 and CDR2: MNHEY and SMNVEV (reference sequence). The CDR3 nucleotides read TGTGCCAGCAGCCCGCAGACAGCCGTATACTCTGGGGCCAACGTCCTGACTTTC. Protein product: CASSPQTAVYSGANVLTF.

The rearrangement joins TRBV18 to TRBJ2-7; weak D call: TRBD2 (5 bases). This CDR3 has 13 residues. Per germline, CDR1 KGHSH and CDR2 LQKENI. Trimming took 3 bases from V and 1 from J, leaving 7 bases between them. This CDR3 is CASSPEGSYEQYF. The CDR3 DNA follows: TGTGCCAGCTCACCTGAGGGTTCCTACGAGCAGTACTTC.

This clone was seen a handful of times. The CDR3 spells CASSQARDTQYF. CDR3 DNA sequence: TGCGCCAGCAGCCAAGCTCGAGATACGCAGTATTTT. The J gene is TRBJ2-3, the V gene TRBV4-1; no firm D call. This CDR3 spans 12 amino acids. Trimming pared 1 base from V and 5 bases from J, leaving 4 bases between. The germline CDR1 and CDR2 sequences are MGHRA and YSYEKL.

This chain uses TRBV7-3 with TRBJ1-1, with 7 nucleotides matching TRBD1. The germline V gene encodes CDR1 SGHTA and CDR2 FQGTGA. This CDR3 contains 13 residues. The trim removed 6 bases at V and 3 bases at J, leaving 4 bases unmatched. Written as DNA, the CDR3 is TGTGCCAGCAGTTCCGACAGGGACACTGAAGCTTTCTTT. Translation: CASSSDRDTEAFF.

The chain uses TRBV7-9 and TRBJ1-3; D ambiguous. CDR1 and CDR2 from the germline V gene are SEHNR and FQNEAQ (reference sequence). The CDR3 consists of 12 residues. V was shortened by 7 bases and J by 8 bases, with 12 bases between the two germline ends. CDR3 loop: CASTPSVDTIYF. The CDR3 coding sequence is TGTGCCAGCACCCCTAGTGTGGACACCATATATTTT.

The J gene is TRBJ2-7, the V gene TRBV29-1, with 7 positions matching TRBD1. Unmatched junction bases numbered 6, after V lost 5 bases and J lost 2 bases. CDR3 size: 13 residues. The germline gives CDR1 SQVTM, CDR2 ANQGSEA. The CDR3, as DNA: TGCAGCGTTCGAACAGGGACAGCCTACGAGCAGTACTTC. Translation gives CSVRTGTAYEQYF.

The rearrangement links TRBV6-2 or TRBV6-3 to TRBJ2-5; 13 bases line up with TRBD2. The CDR3 extends over 15 amino acids. Germline V gene data show CDR1 as MNHEY and CDR2 as SVGEGT. V lost 5 bases and J lost 6; bases outside the gene matches: 6. This CDR3 reads CASSLTSGGRKTQYF. CDR3 nucleotide sequence: TGTGCCAGCAGTCTGACTAGCGGGGGGAGAAAGACCCAGTACTTC.

This chain links TRBV12-3 or TRBV12-4 with TRBJ2-5, with 7 bases identical to TRBD1. V was pared by 3 bases and J by 5 bases, with 3 bases of the junction left unmatched. This CDR3 comprises 13 residues. The DNA for the CDR3 is TGTGCCAGCAGTTTCGTGGGACAGGAGACCCAGTACTTC. As protein: CASSFVGQETQYF.

This clone came up a few times. J is TRBJ2-7 and V is TRBV3-1 (or the pseudogene TRBV3-2); TRBD1 might be the D (5 bases). The CDR3 is 15 residues long. The germline V and J ends were trimmed by 1 base and 3 bases, with 13 bases remaining between them. The germline CDR1 and CDR2 sequences are LGHDT and YNNKEL (reference sequence). The CDR3, as DNA: TGTGCCAGCAGCCAAGTTACGGCAGGGTTCTACGAGCAGTACTTC. Its protein product is CASSQVTAGFYEQYF.

This rearrangement joins TRBV12-3 or TRBV12-4 to TRBJ2-5, with 8 bases that match TRBD1. The junction had 9 bases not matched to a gene; V was cut back by 6 bases and J by 9 bases. CDR3 length: 13 amino acids. The CDR3: CASRPTSGGSQYF. Written as DNA, the CDR3 is TGTGCCAGCAGGCCAACTTCAGGGGGCTCCCAGTACTTC.